Below are 9 T cell receptor beta chains sequenced from a single sample in a study of tumor and adjacent non-tumor tissue in lung cancer. This sample's RNA came from whole unsorted tissue. Three rounds of nested PCR, following a modified ARM-PCR protocol, produced the TCRbeta library. TCRdb fed the multiplex PCR reads into MiXCR, producing one record per CDR3 protein. The sample carries under 250,000 distinct CDR3 sequences, about two thirds recorded once. The material sequenced was lung tumor tissue. These receptors all come from a man aged 55-75 years with non-small cell lung cancer.

As regards this clonotype: Here the CDR3 omits its conserved ending phenylalanine or tryptophan, so a read error is the likely source. J is TRBJ2-5 and V is TRBV12-3 or TRBV12-4; 8 bases line up with TRBD2. Trimming took 7 bases from V and 8 from J; bases not matched to a gene: 6. The length of the CDR3 is 12 residues. The chain's CDR3 is CASTGGGETQYL. CDR3 bases: TGTGCCAGCACCGGGGGGGGAGAAACCCAGTACTTA.

This clonotype was picked up one time. A read error may be the cause here, since a much bigger clone is one base away. The V and J genes are TRBV28 and TRBJ1-1; D is possibly TRBD1 (6 bases). CDR1 MDHEN and CDR2 SYDVKM come from the germline V gene. V was shortened by 3 bases and J by 10 bases, with 15 bases between the two germline ends. This CDR3 comprises 13 residues. CDR3 DNA sequence: TGTGCCAGCAGTTTTGGGACATCACTTGGAGCTTTCTTT. The encoded protein is CASSFGTSLGAFF.

The rearrangement joins TRBV12-3 or TRBV12-4 to TRBJ2-1; 13 bases are shared with TRBD2. CDR3 size: 16 residues. After removal of 4 bases from V and 5 bases from J, the junction contained 5 bases not matched to a gene. The CDR3 DNA follows: TGTGCCAGCAGTTATAGGACTAGCGGGAGAAACAATGAGCAGTTCTTC. It yields the protein CASSYRTSGRNNEQFF.

This clonotype was recorded at least ten times. The chain has TRBV29-1 and TRBJ2-1; the match to TRBD1 covers 8 bases. Losses at the gene ends were 6 bases for V and 5 bases for J; bases not matched to a gene: 15. CDR1 is SQVTM and CDR2 is ANQGSEA in the germline V gene. CDR3 length: 16 residues. The CDR3 DNA is TGCAGCGTGGGGCCCCCCGGACAGGGAACGAACAATGAGCAGTTCTTC. Protein product: CSVGPPGQGTNNEQFF.

The chain recombines TRBV5-4 with TRBJ2-3; 8 bases line up with TRBD2. From germline, CDR1 is SGHNT and CDR2 YYREEE (reference sequence). V was pared by 3 bases and J by 5 bases, with 8 bases of the junction left unmatched. This CDR3 contains 15 residues. The CDR3 sequence is CASSSTAGAVDTQYF. DNA for the CDR3: TGTGCCAGCAGCTCGACAGCGGGAGCGGTAGATACGCAGTATTTT.

This sequence joins TRBV7-9 and TRBJ1-3; D remains ambiguous. CDR1 is SEHNR, CDR2 FQNEAQ, per germline (reference sequence). The CDR3 runs 16 residues. V was shortened by 7 bases and J by 0 bases, with 16 bases between the two germline ends. The CDR3 DNA sequence: TGTGCCAGCAACATGAGGACGGGTAGCTCTGGAAACACCATATATTTT. It codes for CASNMRTGSSGNTIYF.

Details on this clonotype: The missing conserved phenylalanine or tryptophan at the end of this CDR3 makes a read error likely. This chain uses TRBV11-2 with TRBJ2-5; D is undetermined. This CDR3 is built from 14 residues. The ends were cut back, 1 base at V and 4 bases at J, with 10 bases in the middle. Germline loops: CDR1 SGHAT, CDR2 FQNNGV. CDR3 sequence (DNA): TGTGCCAGCAGCTTAGTGTCCAGTGCAGAGACCCAGTACTTA. Its translation is CASSLVSSAETQYL.

The CDR3 region is CASSFRQNTGELFF. The CDR3 DNA reads as TGCGCCAGCAGCTTTCGACAGAACACCGGGGAGCTGTTTTTT. V is TRBV5-1 and J is TRBJ2-2; D gene ambiguous. The germline V gene has CDR1 SGHRS and CDR2 YFSETQ. This CDR3 region has 14 residues. Trimming cost V 2 bases and J 1 base, with 6 bases left between them.

Of note for this clonotype: A read error is possible here, since a much larger clone lies one base away. This CDR3 reads CNARDGREVLNEQFF. In DNA form, the CDR3 reads TGCAATGCTAGAGATGGGCGGGAGGTCCTCAATGAGCAGTTCTTC. The chain has TRBV20-1 and TRBJ2-1, with 8 positions matching TRBD2. The CDR3 runs to 15 residues. CDR1 and CDR2 from the germline V gene are DFQATT and SNEGSKA (reference sequence).